This T cell receptor (beta chain) was observed in a study of control samples from healthy donors and cancer patients. The assay was immunoSEQ multiplex PCR, and TCRdb's table has in-frame clones only and misses some. The table has over 75,000 clones, roughly 78% seen once. Sequencing was carried out using blood. The TCR was taken from a man in his fifties or sixties in good health.

CDR3 region: CASSVLVQYNEQFF. CDR3 sequence (DNA): TGTGCCAGCAGTGTACTGGTACAGTACAATGAGCAGTTCTTC. The V and J genes are TRBV28 and TRBJ2-1; no clear D. Germline V gene sequence: CDR1 MDHEN, CDR2 SYDVKM. The CDR3 has 14 residues. The V end lost 5 bases, the J end lost 4 bases, and 12 bases lay between the germline ends.